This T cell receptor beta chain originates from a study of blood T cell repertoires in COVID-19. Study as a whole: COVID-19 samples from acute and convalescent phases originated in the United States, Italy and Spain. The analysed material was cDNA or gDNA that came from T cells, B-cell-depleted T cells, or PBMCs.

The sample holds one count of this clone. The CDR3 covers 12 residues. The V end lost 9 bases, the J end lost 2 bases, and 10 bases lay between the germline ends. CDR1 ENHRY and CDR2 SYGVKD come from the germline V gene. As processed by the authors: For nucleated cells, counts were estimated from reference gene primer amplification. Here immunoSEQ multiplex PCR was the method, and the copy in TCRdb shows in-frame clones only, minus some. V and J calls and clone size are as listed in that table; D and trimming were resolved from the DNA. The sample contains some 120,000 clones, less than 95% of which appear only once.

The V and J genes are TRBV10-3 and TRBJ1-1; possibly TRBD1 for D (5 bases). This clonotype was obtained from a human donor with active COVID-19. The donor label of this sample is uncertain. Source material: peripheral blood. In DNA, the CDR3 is TGTGCCATAGCGGGGGATAACACTGAAGCTTTCTTT. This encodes CAIAGDNTEAFF.